These T cell receptor beta chains were read from a single sample in a study of CD8 T cells in ankylosing spondylitis. TCRdb re-analysed the 5' RACE reads in MiXCR, keeping a single row per CDR3 protein. The table shows roughly 300,000 distinct CDR3 sequences, with 8% occurring only once. The sample consisted of blood, either unsorted or a sorted T cell fraction (not recorded which). The receptors originated from a male donor with ankylosing spondylitis. The conserved cysteine and the conserved F or W are not part of the CDR3 here. A D gene is named only where the DNA matches it firmly. Size tells how often a clone was seen (once, few, many) or the class of an expanded clone, and some rows leave it out.

clone size | J gene | V gene | D gene | CDR3 protein
few | TRBJ1-1 | TRBV5-6 | . | ASRSEGDEAF
few | TRBJ1-2 | TRBV12-3/TRBV12-4 | . | ASSFGGTESYRGYT
. | TRBJ2-2 | TRBV9 | . | ASSVVAGPGELF
. | TRBJ2-1 | TRBV11-1 | . | ASSDPFQPGPLGNEQF
many | TRBJ1-6 | TRBV20-1 | . | SAGGVSAPGSPLH
. | TRBJ2-3 | TRBV3-1 | TRBD2 | ASSRGLATITDTQY
few | TRBJ1-6 | TRBV5-1 | TRBD1 | ASSSGQGAALH
. | TRBJ2-7 | TRBV7-9 | TRBD2 | ASSFGGRNEQY
few | TRBJ1-5 | TRBV29-1 | . | SVCLDSNQPQH
few | TRBJ2-7 | TRBV24-1 | TRBD1 | ATSGVGQGGLRQY
few | TRBJ2-2 | TRBV11-3 | . | ASSGSPSVGELF
. | TRBJ2-5 | TRBV7-6 | . | ASTSGEETQY
many | TRBJ2-5 | TRBV5-1 | TRBD2 | ASTALAGVEETQY
. | TRBJ2-7 | TRBV7-9 | TRBD2 | ASSLAGGSIEQY
few | TRBJ1-6 | TRBV20-1 | TRBD1 | SASRQGGNNSPLH
many | TRBJ2-6 | TRBV7-9 | . | ASSYSGANVLT
. | TRBJ2-5 | TRBV5-1 | . | ASSKGIETQY
few | TRBJ2-3 | TRBV6-4 | TRBD2 | ASSDNGGSTDTQY